This is a list of T cell receptor beta chains from one sample in a study of vaccination and CD4 T cells after COVID-19. Each CDR3 protein gets one entry after TCRdb re-called the PCR reads with MiXCR. The profile shows fewer than 15,000 distinct CDR3 sequences, 21% of them singletons. No antigen has been identified for these receptors. This specimen consisted of CD4+ T cells from blood, cultured in vitro, obtained before SARS-CoV-2 vaccination. The receptors shown here come from a human donor who received a COVID-19 vaccine. Each CDR3 is given with its conserved first and last residue. Fields, in order: V gene, CDR3 protein.

V gene: TRBV30; CDR3 protein: CAWARGGYGELFF
V gene: TRBV29-1; CDR3 protein: CSVESTGGWETQYF
V gene: TRBV6-1; CDR3 protein: CASREKERGGAYEQYF
V gene: TRBV6-1; CDR3 protein: CASRADRSPNEKLFF
V gene: TRBV20-1; CDR3 protein: CSAHPGQMNTEAFF
V gene: TRBV5-1; CDR3 protein: CASSRGLARVTDTQYF
V gene: TRBV6-1; CDR3 protein: CASSGRDRGMEQFF
V gene: TRBV10-1; CDR3 protein: CASSELRGTANSGNTIYF
V gene: TRBV5-4; CDR3 protein: CASSSTLRGGRETQYF
V gene: TRBV20-1; CDR3 protein: CSATLGETQYF
V gene: TRBV23-1; CDR3 protein: CASSQSGGNQETQYF
V gene: TRBV5-4; CDR3 protein: CASSPAGGAEAFF
V gene: TRBV29-1; CDR3 protein: CSVWDTNTEAFF
V gene: TRBV19; CDR3 protein: CASSMSGGNIQYF
V gene: TRBV4-1; CDR3 protein: CASSPGGANTGELFF
V gene: TRBV4-1; CDR3 protein: CASSQEIAFGTEAFF
V gene: TRBV12-3/TRBV12-4; CDR3 protein: CASSLDSAKNIQYF
V gene: TRBV7-2; CDR3 protein: CASSLNSLNTQYF
V gene: TRBV6-1; CDR3 protein: CASVRQLSSYNSPLHF
V gene: TRBV9; CDR3 protein: CASSGEVSGGLSPNKQETQYF
V gene: TRBV6-5; CDR3 protein: CASSSDRAYEQYF
V gene: TRBV19; CDR3 protein: CASGTAEAFF
V gene: TRBV29-1; CDR3 protein: CSVEVYGAFF
V gene: TRBV7-2; CDR3 protein: CASSKQGESTEAFF
V gene: TRBV6-1; CDR3 protein: CASSEAGEGYTF
V gene: TRBV6-1; CDR3 protein: CASSPLAGGVVGELFF
V gene: TRBV6-2/TRBV6-3; CDR3 protein: CASTWKGIRGNQPQHF
V gene: TRBV20-1; CDR3 protein: CSARDHRGSGNTIYF
V gene: TRBV30; CDR3 protein: CAWSVQGNEKLFF
V gene: TRBV24-1; CDR3 protein: CATSDAGQGTMNYGYTF
V gene: TRBV9; CDR3 protein: CASSVDAGQWETQYF
V gene: TRBV20-1; CDR3 protein: CSAANPTATGELFF
V gene: TRBV11-3; CDR3 protein: CASSLDWTTREQYF
V gene: TRBV19; CDR3 protein: CASSHTGSYGYTF
V gene: TRBV7-2; CDR3 protein: CASSFTGPLNTEAFF
V gene: TRBV19; CDR3 protein: CASSRQGVQPQHF
V gene: TRBV7-3; CDR3 protein: CASSLTGDTFYEQYF
V gene: TRBV12-3/TRBV12-4; CDR3 protein: CASSLRWGAGTTSTDTQYF
V gene: TRBV28; CDR3 protein: CASSPVEGTEIF
V gene: TRBV19; CDR3 protein: CASSTLDPSTQFF
V gene: TRBV24-1; CDR3 protein: CATSDRGEDEQFF
V gene: TRBV24-1; CDR3 protein: CATSVGTSKQYF
V gene: TRBV6-1; CDR3 protein: CASSGRAGGGTDTQYF
V gene: TRBV20-1; CDR3 protein: CSAMGPADSGAFF
V gene: TRBV20-1; CDR3 protein: CSATKWGTGPDNYGYTF